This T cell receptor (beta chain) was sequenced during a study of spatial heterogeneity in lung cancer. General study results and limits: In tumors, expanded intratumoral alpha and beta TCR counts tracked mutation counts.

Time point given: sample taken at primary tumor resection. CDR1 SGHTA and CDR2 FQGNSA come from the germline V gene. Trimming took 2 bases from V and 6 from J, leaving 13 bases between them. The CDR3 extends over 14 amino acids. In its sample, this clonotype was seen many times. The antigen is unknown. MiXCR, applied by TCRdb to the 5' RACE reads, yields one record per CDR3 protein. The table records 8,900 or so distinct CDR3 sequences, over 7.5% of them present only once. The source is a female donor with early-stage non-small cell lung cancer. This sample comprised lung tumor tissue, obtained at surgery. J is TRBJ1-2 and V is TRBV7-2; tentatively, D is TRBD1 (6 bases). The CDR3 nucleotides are TGTGCCAGCAGCTTAAGCAGGGGCTTACATGGCTACACCTTC. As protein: CASSLSRGLHGYTF.